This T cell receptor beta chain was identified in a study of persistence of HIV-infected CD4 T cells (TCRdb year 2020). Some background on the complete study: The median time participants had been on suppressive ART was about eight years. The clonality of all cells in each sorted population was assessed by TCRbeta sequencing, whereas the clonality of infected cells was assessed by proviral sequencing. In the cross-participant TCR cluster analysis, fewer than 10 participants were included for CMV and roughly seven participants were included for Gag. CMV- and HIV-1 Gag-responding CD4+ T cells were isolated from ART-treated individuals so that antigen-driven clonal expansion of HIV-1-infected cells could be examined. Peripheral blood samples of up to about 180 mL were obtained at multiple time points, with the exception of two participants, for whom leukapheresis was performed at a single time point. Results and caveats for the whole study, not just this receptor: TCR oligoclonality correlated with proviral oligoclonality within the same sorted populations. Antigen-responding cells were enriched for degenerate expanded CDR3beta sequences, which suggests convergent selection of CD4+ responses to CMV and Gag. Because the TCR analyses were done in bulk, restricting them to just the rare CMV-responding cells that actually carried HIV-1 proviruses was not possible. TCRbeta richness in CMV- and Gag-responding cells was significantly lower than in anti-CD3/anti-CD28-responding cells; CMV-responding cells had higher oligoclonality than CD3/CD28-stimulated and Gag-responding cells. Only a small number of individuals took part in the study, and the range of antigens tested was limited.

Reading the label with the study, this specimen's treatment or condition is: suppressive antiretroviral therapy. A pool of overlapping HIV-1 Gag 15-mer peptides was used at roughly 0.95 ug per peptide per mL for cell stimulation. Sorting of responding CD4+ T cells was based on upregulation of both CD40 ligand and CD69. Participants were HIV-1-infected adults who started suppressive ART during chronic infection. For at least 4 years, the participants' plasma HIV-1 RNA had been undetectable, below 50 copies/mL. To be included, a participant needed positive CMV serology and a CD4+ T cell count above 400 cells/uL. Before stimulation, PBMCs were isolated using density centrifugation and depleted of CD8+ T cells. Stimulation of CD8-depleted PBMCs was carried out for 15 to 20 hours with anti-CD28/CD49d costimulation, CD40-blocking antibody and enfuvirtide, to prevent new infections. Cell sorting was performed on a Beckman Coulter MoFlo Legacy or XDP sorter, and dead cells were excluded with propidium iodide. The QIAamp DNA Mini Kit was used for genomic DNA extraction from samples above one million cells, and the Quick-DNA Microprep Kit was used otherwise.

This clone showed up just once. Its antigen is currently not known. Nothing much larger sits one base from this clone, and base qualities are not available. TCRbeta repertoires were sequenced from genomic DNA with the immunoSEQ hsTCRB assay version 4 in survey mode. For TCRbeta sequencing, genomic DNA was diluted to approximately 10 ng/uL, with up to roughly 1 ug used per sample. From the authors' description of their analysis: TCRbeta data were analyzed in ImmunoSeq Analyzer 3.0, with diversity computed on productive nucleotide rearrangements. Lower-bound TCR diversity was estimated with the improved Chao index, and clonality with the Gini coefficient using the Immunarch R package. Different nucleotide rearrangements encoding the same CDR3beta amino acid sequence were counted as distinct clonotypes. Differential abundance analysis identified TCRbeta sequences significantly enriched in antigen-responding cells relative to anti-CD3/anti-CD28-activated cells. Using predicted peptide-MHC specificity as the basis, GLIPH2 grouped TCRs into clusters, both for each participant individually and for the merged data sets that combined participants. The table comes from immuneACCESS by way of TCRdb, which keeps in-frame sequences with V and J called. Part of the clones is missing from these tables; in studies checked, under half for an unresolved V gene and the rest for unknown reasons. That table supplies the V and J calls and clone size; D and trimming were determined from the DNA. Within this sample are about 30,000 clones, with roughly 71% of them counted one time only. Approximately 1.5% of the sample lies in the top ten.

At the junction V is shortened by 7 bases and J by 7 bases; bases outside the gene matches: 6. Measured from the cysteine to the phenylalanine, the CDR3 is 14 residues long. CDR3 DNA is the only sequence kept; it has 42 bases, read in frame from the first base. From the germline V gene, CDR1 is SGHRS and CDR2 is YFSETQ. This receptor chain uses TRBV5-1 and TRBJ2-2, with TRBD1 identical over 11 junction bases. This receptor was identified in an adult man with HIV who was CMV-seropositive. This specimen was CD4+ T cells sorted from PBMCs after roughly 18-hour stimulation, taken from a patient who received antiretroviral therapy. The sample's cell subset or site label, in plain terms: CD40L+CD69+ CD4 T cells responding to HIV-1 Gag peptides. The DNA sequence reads TGCGCCAGCGCAAGGACAGGGGGCATCGGGGAGCTGTTTTTT. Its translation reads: CASARTGGIGELFF.